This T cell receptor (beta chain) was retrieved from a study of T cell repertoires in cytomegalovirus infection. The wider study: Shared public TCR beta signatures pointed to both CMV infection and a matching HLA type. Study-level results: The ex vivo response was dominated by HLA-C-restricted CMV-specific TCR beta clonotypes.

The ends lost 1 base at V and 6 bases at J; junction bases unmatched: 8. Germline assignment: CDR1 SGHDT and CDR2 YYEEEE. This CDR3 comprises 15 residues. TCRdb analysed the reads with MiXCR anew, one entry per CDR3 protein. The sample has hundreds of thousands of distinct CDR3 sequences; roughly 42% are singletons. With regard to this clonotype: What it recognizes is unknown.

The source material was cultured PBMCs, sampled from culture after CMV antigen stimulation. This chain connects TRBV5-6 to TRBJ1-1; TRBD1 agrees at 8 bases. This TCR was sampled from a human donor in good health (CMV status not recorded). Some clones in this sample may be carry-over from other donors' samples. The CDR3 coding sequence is TGTGCCAGCAGCTTGATCAGGGGGCGAAAAGCTGAAGCTTTCTTT. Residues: CASSLIRGRKAEAFF. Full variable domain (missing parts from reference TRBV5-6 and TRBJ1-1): DAGVTQSPTHLIKTRGQQVTLRCSPKSGHDTVSWYQQALGQGPQFIFQYYEEEERQRGNFPDRFSGHQFPNYSSELNVNALLLGDSALYLCASSLIRGRKAEAFFGQGTRLTVV.